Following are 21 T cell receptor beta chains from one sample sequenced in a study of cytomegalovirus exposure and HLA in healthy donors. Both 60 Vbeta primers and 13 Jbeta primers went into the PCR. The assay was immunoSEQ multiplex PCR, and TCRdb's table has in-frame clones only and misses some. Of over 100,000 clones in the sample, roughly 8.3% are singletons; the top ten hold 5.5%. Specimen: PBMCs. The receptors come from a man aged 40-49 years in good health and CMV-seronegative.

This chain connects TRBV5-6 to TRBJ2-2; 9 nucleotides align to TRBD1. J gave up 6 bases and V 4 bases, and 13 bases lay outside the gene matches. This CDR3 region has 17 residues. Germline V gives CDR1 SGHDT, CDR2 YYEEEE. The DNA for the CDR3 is TGTGCCAGCAGCCTTTTCCCGGGACAGGGACTCGCCGGGGAGCTGTTTTTT. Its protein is CASSLFPGQGLAGELFF.

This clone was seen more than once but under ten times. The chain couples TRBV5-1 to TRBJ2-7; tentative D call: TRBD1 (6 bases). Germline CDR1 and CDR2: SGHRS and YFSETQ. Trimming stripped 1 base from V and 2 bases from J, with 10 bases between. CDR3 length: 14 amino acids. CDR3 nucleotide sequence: TGCGCCAGCAGCTTGTGGGACACCACCTACGAGCAGTACTTC. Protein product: CASSLWDTTYEQYF.

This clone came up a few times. The CDR3 here is CASSVDGRRNTEAFF. In DNA, the CDR3 is TGTGCCAGCAGCGTAGACGGGAGGAGGAACACTGAAGCTTTCTTT. The chain carries TRBV9 and TRBJ1-1; D is unclear. V was shortened by 0 bases and J by 1 base, with 10 bases between the two germline ends. Germline V gives CDR1 SGDLS, CDR2 YYNGEE. This CDR3 comprises 15 residues.

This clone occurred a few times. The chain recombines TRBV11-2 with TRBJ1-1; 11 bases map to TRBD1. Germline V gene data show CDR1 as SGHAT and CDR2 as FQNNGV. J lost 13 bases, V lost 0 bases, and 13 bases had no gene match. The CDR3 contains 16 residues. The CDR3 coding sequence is TGTGCCAGCAGCTTAGATCCCTCCGGGACAGGGGGGGGCGGTTTCTTT. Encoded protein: CASSLDPSGTGGGGFF.

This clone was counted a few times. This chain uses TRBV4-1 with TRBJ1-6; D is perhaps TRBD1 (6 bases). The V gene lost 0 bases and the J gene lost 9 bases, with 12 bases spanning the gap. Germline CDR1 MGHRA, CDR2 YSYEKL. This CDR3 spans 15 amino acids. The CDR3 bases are TGCGCCAGCAGCCAAGACAGGGGATTAGGTTCACCCCTCCACTTT. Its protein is CASSQDRGLGSPLHF.

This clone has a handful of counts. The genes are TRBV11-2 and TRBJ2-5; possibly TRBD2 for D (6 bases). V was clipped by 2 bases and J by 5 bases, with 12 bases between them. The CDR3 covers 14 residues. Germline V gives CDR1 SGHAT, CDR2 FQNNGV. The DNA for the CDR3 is TGTGCCAGCAGCTTACTCCCAGGGAGGGAGACCCAGTACTTC. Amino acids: CASSLLPGRETQYF.

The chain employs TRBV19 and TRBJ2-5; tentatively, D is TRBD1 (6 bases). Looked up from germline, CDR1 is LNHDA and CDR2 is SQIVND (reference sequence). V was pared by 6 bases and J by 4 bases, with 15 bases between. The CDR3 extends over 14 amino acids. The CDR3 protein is CASRQAGEGETQYF. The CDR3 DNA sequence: TGTGCCAGTAGGCAAGCAGGGGAAGGAGAGACCCAGTACTTC. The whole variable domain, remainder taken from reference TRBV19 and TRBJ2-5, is DGGITQSPKYLFRKEGQNVTLSCEQNLNHDAMYWYRQDPGQGLRLIYYSQIVNDFQKGDIAEGYSVSREKKESFPLTVTSAQKNPTAFYLCASRQAGEGETQYFGPGTRLLVL.

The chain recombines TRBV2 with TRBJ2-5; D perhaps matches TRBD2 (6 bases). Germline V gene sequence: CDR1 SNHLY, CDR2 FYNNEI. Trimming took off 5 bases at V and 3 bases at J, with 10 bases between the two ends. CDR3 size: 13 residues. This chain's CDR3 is CASSWSSEETQYF. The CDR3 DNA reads TGTGCCAGCAGTTGGTCTAGCGAAGAGACCCAGTACTTC.

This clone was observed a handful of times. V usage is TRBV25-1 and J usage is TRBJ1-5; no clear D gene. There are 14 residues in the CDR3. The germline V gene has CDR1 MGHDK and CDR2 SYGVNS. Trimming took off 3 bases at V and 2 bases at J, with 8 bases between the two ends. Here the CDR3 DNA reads TGTGCCAGCAGTGATACCCCGGGCAATCAGCCCCAGCATTTT. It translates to CASSDTPGNQPQHF.

CDR3: CATSDRANYGYTF. In DNA form, the CDR3 reads TGTGCCACCTCGGACAGGGCTAACTATGGCTACACCTTC. The chain is built from TRBV27 and TRBJ1-2, with TRBD1 matching over 8 bases. V dropped 10 bases and J dropped 0; count of bases not matched to a gene: 4. CDR1 is MNHEY and CDR2 is SMNVEV in the germline V gene (reference sequence). The CDR3 is 13 residues long.

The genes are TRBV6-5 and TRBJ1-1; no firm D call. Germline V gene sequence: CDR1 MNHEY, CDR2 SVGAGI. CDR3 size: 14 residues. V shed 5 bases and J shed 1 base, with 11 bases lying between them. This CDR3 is CASSTDAGNTEAFF. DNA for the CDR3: TGTGCCAGCAGTACAGATGCTGGGAACACTGAAGCTTTCTTT.

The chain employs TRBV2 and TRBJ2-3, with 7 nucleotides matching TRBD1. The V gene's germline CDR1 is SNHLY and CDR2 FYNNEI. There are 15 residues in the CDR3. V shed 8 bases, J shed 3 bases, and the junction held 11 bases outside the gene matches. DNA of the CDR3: TGTGCCAGCGGTCGACAGGGCTTGAGGACAGATACGCAGTATTTT. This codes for CASGRQGLRTDTQYF.

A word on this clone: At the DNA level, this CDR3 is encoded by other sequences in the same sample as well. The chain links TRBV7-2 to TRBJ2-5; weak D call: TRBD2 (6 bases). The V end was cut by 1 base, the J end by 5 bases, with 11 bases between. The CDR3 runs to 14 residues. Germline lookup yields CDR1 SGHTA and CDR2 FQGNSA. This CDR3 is CASSLGSGGETQYF. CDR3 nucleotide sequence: TGTGCCAGCAGCTTAGGGTCTGGGGGGGAGACCCAGTACTTC.

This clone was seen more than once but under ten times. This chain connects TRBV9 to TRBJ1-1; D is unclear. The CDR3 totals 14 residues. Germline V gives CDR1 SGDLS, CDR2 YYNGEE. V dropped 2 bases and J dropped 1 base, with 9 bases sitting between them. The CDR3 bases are TGTGCCAGCAGCGTGGGCGGGAGGAACACTGAAGCTTTCTTT. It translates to CASSVGGRNTEAFF.

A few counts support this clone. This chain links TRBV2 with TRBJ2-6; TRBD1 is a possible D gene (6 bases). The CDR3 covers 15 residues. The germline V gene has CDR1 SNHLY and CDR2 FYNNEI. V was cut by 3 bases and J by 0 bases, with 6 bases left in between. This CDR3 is CASSDRGSGANVLTF. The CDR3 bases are TGTGCCAGCAGTGACAGGGGCTCTGGGGCCAACGTCCTGACTTTC.

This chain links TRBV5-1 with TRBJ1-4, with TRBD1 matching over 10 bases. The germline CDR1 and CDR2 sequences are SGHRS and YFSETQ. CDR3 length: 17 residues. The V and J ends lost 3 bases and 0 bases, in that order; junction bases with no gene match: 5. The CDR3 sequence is CASSSNDRGPTNEKLFF. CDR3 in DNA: TGCGCCAGCAGCTCTAATGACAGGGGGCCAACTAATGAAAAACTGTTTTTT. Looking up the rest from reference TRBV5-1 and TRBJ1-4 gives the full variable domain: KAGVTQTPRYLIKTRGQQVTLSCSPISGHRSVSWYQQTPGQGLQFLFEYFSETQRNKGNFPGRFSGRQFSNSRSEMNVSTLELGDSALYLCASSSNDRGPTNEKLFFGSGTQLSVL.

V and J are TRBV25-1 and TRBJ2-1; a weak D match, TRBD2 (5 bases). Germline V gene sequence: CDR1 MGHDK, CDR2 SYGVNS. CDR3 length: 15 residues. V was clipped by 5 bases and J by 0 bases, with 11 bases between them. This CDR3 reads CASSSQRISYNEQFF. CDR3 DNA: TGTGCCAGCAGTTCACAGCGGATCTCCTACAATGAGCAGTTCTTC.

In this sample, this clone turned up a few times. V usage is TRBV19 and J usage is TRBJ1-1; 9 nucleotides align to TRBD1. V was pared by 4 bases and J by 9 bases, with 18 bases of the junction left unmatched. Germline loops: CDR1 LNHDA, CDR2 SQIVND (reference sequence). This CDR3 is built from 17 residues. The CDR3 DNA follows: TGTGCCAGTAGTACAACCCCGACAGGGGGGACAGCAACACAAGCTTTCTTT. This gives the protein CASSTTPTGGTATQAFF.

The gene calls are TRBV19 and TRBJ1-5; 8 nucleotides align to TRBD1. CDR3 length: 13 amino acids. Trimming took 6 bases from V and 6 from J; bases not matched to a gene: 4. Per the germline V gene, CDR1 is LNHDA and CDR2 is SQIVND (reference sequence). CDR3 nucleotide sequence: TGTGCCAGTAGCGACAGGGGAGGTCAGCCCCAGCATTTT. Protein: CASSDRGGQPQHF.

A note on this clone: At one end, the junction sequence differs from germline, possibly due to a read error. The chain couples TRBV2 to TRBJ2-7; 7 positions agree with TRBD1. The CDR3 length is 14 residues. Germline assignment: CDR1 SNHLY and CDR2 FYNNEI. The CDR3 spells CASSPRDSIYDQYF. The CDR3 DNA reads TGTGCCAGCAGTCCCCGGGACAGCATCTACGATCAGTACTTC.

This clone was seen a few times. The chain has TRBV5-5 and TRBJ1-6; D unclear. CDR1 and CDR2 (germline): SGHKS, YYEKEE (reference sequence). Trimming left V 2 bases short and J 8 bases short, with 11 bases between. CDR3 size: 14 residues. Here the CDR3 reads CASSLPEVYSPLHF. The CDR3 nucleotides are TGTGCCAGCAGCTTACCTGAGGTTTATTCACCCCTCCACTTT.